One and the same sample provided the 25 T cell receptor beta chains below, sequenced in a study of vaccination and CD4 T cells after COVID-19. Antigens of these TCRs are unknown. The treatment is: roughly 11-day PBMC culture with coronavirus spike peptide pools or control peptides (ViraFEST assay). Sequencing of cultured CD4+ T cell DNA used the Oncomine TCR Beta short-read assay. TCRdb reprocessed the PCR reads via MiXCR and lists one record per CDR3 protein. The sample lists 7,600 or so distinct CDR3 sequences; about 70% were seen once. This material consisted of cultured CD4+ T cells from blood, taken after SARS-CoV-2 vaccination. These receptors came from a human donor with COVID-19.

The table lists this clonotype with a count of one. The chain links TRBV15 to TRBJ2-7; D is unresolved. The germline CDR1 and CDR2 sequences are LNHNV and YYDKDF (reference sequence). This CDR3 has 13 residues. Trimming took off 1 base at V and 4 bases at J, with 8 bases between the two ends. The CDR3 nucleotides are TGTGCCACCAGCAGAGGGAGCTTTTACGAGCAGTACTTC. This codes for CATSRGSFYEQYF.

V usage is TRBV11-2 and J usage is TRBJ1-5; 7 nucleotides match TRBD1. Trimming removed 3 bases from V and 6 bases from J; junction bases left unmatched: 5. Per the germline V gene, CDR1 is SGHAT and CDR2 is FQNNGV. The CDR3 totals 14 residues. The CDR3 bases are TGTGCCAGCAGCTTCGACAGGGCTGGTCAGCCCCAGCATTTT. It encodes CASSFDRAGQPQHF. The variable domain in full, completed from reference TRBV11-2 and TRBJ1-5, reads EAGVAQSPRYKIIEKRQSVAFWCNPISGHATLYWYQQILGQGPKLLIQFQNNGVVDDSQLPKDRFSAERLKGVDSTLKIQPAKLEDSAVYLCASSFDRAGQPQHFGDGTRLSIL.

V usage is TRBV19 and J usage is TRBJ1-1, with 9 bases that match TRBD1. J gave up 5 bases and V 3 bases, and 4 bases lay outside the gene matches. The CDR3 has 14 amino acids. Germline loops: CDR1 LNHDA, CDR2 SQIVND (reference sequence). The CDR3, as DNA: TGTGCCAGTAGTATGGGACAGGGTCGAACTGAAGCTTTCTTT. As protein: CASSMGQGRTEAFF.

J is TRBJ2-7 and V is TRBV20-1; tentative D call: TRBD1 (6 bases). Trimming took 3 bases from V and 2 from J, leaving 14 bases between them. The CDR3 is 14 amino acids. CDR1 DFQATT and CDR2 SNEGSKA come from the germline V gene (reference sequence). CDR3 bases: TGCAGTGCTAGTGGCCGGGGACAAACCTACGAGCAGTACTTC. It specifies CSASGRGQTYEQYF.

CDR3 DNA: TGTGCCAGCAGTTTACGTACGGCATCCTACGAGCAGTACTTC. It is translated as CASSLRTASYEQYF. The rearrangement uses TRBV27 and TRBJ2-7; D unclear. There are 14 residues in the CDR3. CDR1 MNHEY and CDR2 SMNVEV come from the germline V gene (reference sequence). V dropped 2 bases and J dropped 1 base, with 9 bases sitting between them.

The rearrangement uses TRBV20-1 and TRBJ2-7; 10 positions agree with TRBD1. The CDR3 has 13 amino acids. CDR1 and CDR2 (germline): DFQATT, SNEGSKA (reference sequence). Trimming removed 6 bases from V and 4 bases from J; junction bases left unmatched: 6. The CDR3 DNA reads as TGCAGTGCCCCCGGGACAGGGGCATACGAGCAGTACTTC. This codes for CSAPGTGAYEQYF.

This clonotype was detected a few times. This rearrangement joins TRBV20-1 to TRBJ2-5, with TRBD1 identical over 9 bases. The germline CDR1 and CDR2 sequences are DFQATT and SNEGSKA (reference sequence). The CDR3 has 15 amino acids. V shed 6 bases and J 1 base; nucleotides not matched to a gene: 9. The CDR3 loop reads CSAPTYRGPQETQYF. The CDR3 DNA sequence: TGCAGTGCCCCGACCTACAGGGGGCCCCAAGAGACCCAGTACTTC.

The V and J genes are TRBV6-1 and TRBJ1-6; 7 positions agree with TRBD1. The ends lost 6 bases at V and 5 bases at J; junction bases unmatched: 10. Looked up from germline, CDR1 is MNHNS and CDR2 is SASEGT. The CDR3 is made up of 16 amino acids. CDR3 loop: CASSRRGQTNNSPLHF. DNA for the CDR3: TGTGCCAGCAGCCGCCGGGGACAGACAAATAATTCACCCCTCCACTTT.

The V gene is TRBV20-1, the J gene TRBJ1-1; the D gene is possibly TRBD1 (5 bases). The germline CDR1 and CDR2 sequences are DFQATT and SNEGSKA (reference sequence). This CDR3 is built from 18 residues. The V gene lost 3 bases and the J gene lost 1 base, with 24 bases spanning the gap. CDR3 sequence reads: CSARGVLGVGRGNTEAFF. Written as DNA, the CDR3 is TGCAGTGCTAGGGGGGTCTTAGGGGTGGGACGGGGGAACACTGAAGCTTTCTTT.

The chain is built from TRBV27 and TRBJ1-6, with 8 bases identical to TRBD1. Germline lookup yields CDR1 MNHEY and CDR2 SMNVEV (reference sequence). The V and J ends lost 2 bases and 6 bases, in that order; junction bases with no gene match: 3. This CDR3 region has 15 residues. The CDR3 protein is CASSLRDRPNSPLHF. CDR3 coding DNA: TGTGCCAGCAGTTTAAGGGACAGGCCTAATTCACCCCTCCACTTT.

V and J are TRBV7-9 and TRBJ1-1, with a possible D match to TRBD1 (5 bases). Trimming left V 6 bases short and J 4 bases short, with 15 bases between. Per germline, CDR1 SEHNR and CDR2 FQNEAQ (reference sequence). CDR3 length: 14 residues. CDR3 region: CASSPSGGVTEAFF. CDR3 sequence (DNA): TGTGCCAGCAGTCCCTCGGGGGGGGTCACTGAAGCTTTCTTT.

CDR3 sequence: CSAAPGGSGNTIYF. CDR3 nucleotide sequence: TGCAGTGCGGCCCCGGGGGGGTCTGGAAACACCATATATTTT. This sequence joins TRBV20-1 and TRBJ1-3; D is perhaps TRBD1 (5 bases). The CDR3 totals 14 residues. The ends were cut back, 6 bases at V and 1 base at J, with 13 bases in the middle. From germline, CDR1 is DFQATT and CDR2 SNEGSKA (reference sequence).

Written as DNA, the CDR3 is TGTGCCAGCCGTGGACAGGGATTTTCTTCACCCCTCCACTTT. This encodes CASRGQGFSSPLHF. The rearrangement links TRBV6-1 to TRBJ1-6, with TRBD1 matching over 8 bases. This CDR3 has 14 amino acids. Germline trimming cut 8 bases from V and 9 bases from J; bases unmatched to any gene: 9. Germline lookup yields CDR1 MNHNS and CDR2 SASEGT.

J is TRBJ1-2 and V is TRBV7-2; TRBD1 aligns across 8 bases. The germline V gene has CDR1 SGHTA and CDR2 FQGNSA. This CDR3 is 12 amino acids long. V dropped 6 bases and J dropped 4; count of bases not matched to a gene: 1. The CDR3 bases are TGTGCCAGCAGTACAGGGGGCTATGGCTACACCTTC. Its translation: CASSTGGYGYTF.

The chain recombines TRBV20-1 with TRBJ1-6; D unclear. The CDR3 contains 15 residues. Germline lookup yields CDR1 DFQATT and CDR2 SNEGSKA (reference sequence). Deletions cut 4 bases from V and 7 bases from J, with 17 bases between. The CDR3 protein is CSAITKGLGNSPLHF. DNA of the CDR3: TGCAGTGCTATCACGAAGGGCCTAGGGAATTCACCCCTCCACTTT.

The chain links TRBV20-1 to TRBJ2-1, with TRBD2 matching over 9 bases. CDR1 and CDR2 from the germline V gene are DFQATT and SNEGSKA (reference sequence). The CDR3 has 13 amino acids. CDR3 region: CRPAAGGRDEQFF. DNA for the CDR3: TGCAGGCCCGCGGCGGGGGGGAGGGATGAGCAGTTCTTC.

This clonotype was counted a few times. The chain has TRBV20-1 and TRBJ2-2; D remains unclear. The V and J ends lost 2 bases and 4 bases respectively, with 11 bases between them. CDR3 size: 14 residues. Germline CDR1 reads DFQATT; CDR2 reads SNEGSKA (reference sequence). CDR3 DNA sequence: TGCAGTGCTAGAAAGGCAGGCCTCACCGGGGAGCTGTTTTTT. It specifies CSARKAGLTGELFF.

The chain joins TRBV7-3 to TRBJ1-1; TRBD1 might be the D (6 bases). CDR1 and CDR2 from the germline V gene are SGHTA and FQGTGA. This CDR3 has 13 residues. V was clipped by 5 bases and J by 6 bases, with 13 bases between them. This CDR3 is CASSPTPGAEAFF. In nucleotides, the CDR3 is TGTGCCAGCAGCCCGACTCCAGGGGCTGAAGCTTTCTTT.

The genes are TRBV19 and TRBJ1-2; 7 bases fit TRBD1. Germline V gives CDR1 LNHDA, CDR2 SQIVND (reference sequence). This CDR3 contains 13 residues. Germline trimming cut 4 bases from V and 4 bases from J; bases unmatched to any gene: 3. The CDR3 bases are TGTGCCAGTAGTAGGGGACAGTTCTATGGCTACACCTTC. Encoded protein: CASSRGQFYGYTF.

The chain's CDR3 is CASSLGQANTEAFF. The CDR3 DNA reads as TGTGCCAGCAGTCTTGGACAGGCGAACACTGAAGCTTTCTTT. J is TRBJ1-1 and V is TRBV6-2 or TRBV6-3, with TRBD1 identical over 7 bases. V trimming: 5 bases; J trimming: 1 base; junction bases outside the gene matches: 4. The CDR3 covers 14 residues. Germline CDR1 reads MNHEY; CDR2 reads SVGEGT.

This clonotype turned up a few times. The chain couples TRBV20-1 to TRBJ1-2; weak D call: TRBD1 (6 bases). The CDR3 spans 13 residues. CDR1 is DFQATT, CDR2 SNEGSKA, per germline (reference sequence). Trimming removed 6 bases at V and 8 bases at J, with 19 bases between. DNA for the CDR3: TGCAGTGCGCCGACCAGGGGAAGCGGCGGCTACACCTTC. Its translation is CSAPTRGSGGYTF.

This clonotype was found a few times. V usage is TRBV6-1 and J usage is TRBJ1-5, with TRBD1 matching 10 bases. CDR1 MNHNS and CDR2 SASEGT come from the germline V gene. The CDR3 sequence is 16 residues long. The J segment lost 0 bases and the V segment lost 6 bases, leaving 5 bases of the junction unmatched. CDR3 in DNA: TGTGCCAGCAGCCCACGGACAGGGGGTAGCAATCAGCCCCAGCATTTT. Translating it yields CASSPRTGGSNQPQHF.

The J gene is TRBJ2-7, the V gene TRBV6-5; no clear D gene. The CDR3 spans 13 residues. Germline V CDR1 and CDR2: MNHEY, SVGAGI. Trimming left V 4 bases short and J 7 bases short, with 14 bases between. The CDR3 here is CASSLPPTWEQYF. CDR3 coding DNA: TGTGCCAGCAGTTTGCCGCCGACTTGGGAGCAGTACTTC.

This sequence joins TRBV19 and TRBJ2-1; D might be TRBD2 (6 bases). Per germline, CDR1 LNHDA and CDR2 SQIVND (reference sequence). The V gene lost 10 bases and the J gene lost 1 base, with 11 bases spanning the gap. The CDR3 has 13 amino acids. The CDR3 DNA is TGTGCCACCGATAGCGGATCCTACAATGAGCAGTTCTTC. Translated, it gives CATDSGSYNEQFF.

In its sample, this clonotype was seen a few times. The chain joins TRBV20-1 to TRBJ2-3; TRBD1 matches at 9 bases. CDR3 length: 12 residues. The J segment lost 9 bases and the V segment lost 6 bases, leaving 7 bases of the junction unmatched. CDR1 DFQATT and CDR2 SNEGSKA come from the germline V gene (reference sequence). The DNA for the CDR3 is TGCAGTGCCGCGGGGACAGGGCAAACGCAGTATTTT. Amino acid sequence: CSAAGTGQTQYF.